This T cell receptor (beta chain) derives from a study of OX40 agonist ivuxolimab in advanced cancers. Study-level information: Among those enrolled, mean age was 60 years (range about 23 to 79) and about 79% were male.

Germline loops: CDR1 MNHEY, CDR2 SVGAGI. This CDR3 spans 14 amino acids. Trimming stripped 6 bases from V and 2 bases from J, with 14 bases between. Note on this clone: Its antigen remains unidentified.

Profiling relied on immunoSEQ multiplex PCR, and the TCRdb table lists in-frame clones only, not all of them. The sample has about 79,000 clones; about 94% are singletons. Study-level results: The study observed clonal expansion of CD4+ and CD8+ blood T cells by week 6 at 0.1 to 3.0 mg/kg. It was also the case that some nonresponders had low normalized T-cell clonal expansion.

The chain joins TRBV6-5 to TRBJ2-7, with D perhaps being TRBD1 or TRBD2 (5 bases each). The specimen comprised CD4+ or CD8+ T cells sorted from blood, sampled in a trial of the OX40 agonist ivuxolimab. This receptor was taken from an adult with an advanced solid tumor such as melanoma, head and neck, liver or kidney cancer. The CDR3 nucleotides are TGTGCCAGCAGCCACCGGGACGTGGCCTACGAGCAGTACTTC. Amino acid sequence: CASSHRDVAYEQYF.